This T cell receptor beta chain was sequenced for a study of shared T cell receptors in the human thymus. The protocol was immunoSEQ multiplex PCR, while the TCRdb copy is restricted to in-frame clones and leaves out a portion. Of 640,000 or so clones listed, more than 70% are singletons. This clone was found once. One end of the junction does not line up with germline, which may come from a read error. CDR1 is MNHEY and CDR2 is SMNVEV in the germline V gene (reference sequence). CDR3 length equals 15 residues. Separately, the same data were catalogued under a study of human thymus T cells. That study adds: It was from resections taken during corrective heart surgery that the thymus tissue came. Among thymic and blood repertoires, usage of V and J genes appeared biased. Reports from related research described highly overlapping thymic repertoires among unrelated individuals.

The source of this sequence is a boy under two years old with a congenital heart defect. Sequences were obtained from thymocytes. This chain joins TRBV27 and TRBJ2-1, with a weak D call TRBD2 (5 bases). CDR3 nucleotides: TGTGCCAGCAGTTTCGGTGGACTTCCCTATAATGAGCAGTTCTTC. As protein: CASSFGGLPYNEQFF.